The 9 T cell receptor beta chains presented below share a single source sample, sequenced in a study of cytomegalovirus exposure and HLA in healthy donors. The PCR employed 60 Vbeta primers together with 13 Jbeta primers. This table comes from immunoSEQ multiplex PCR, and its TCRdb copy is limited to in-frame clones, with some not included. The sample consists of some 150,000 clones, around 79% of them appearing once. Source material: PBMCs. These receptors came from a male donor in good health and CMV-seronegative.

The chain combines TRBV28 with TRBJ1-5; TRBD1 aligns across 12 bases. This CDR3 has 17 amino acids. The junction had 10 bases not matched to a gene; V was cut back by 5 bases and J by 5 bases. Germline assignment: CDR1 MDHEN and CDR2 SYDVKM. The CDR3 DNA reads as TGTGCCAGCAGTCCCAGGGACAGGGGGCGTTACGATCAGCCCCAGCATTTT. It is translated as CASSPRDRGRYDQPQHF. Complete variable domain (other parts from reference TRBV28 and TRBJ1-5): DVKVTQSSRYLVKRTGEKVFLECVQDMDHENMFWYRQDPGLGLRLIYFSYDVKMKEKGDIPEGYSVSREKKERFSLILESASTNQTSMYLCASSPRDRGRYDQPQHFGDGTRLSIL.

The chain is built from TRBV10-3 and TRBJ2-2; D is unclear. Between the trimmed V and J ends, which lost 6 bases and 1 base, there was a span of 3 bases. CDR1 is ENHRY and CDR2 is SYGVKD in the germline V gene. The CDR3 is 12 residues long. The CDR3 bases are TGTGCCATCAGCCGGAACACCGGGGAGCTGTTTTTT. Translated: CAISRNTGELFF.

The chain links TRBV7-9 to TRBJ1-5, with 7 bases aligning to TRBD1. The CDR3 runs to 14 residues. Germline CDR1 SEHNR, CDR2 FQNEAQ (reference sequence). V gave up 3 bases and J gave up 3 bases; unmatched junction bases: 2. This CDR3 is CASSFGTDNQPQHF. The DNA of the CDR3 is TGTGCCAGCAGCTTCGGGACAGACAATCAGCCCCAGCATTTT. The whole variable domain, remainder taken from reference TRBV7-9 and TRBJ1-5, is DTGVSQNPRHKITKRGQNVTFRCDPISEHNRLYWYRQTLGQGPEFLTYFQNEAQLEKSRLLSDRFSAERPKGSFSTLEIQRTEQGDSAMYLCASSFGTDNQPQHFGDGTRLSIL.

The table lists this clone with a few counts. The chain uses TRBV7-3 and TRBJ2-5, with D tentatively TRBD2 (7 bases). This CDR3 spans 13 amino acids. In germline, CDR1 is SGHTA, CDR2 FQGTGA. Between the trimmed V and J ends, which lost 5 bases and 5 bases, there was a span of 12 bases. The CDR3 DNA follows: TGTGCCAGCAGCGCCGGGGGGCGGGAGACCCAGTACTTC. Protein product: CASSAGGRETQYF.

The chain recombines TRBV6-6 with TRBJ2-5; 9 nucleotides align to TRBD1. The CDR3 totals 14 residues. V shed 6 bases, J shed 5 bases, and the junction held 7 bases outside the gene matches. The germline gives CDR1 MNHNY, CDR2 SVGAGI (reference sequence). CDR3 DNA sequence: TGTGCCAGCAGAACGCGACAGGGGGGCGAGACCCAGTACTTC. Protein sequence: CASRTRQGGETQYF.

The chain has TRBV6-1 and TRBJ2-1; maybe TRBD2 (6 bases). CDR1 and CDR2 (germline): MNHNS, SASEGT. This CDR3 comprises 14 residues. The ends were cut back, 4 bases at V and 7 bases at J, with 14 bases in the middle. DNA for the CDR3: TGTGCCAGCAGTGGAATACCCGGGGGTAATGAGCAGTTCTTC. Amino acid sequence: CASSGIPGGNEQFF.

This chain's CDR3 is CASSIVAWDTNYEQYF. In DNA form, the CDR3 reads TGTGCCAGTAGTATAGTCGCCTGGGACACGAACTACGAGCAGTACTTC. The chain combines TRBV19 with TRBJ2-7; possible D gene TRBD1, 6 bases. V lost 1 base, J lost 3 bases, and 16 bases lay in between. This CDR3 is built from 16 residues. Looked up from germline, CDR1 is LNHDA and CDR2 is SQIVND (reference sequence). Full variable domain (remainder filled in from reference TRBV19 and TRBJ2-7): DGGITQSPKYLFRKEGQNVTLSCEQNLNHDAMYWYRQDPGQGLRLIYYSQIVNDFQKGDIAEGYSVSREKKESFPLTVTSAQKNPTAFYLCASSIVAWDTNYEQYFGPGTRLTVT.

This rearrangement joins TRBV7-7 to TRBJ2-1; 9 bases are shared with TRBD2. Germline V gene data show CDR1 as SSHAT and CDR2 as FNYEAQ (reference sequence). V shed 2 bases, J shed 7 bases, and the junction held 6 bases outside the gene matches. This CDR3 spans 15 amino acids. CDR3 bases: TGTGCCAGCAGCTTAACCACCAGCGGGGGGAATGAGCAGTTCTTC. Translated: CASSLTTSGGNEQFF.

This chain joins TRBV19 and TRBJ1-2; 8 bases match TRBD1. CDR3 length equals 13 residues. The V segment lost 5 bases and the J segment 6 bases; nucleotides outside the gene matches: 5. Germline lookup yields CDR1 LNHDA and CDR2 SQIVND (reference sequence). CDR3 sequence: CASSRQGTNGYTF. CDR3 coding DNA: TGTGCCAGTAGTCGACAGGGGACAAATGGCTACACCTTC.